Detailed here is one T cell receptor beta chain. These data come from a study of T cell changes during pregnancy in multiple sclerosis. Sequencing was performed with immunoSEQ multiplex PCR; in TCRdb, only in-frame clones are kept and a portion is missing. The sample includes about 70,000 clones, more than 80% of them seen just once. The germline V gene encodes CDR1 MNHEY and CDR2 SVGAGI. The CDR3 spans 15 residues. V lost 4 bases, J lost 2 bases, and 14 bases lay in between. The chain links TRBV6-5 to TRBJ2-5; perhaps TRBD1 as D (6 bases). The sequence came from a female donor in good health, enrolled as a control in a pregnancy study. The source was peripheral blood, collected in the second trimester of pregnancy. Written as DNA, the CDR3 is TGTGCCAGCAGTTGGGGTGTGCAGGGGCAAGAGACCCAGTACTTC. Translation gives CASSWGVQGQETQYF.